What follows describes a single T cell receptor beta chain. This sample is drawn from a study of shared clonotypes between healthy human individuals. Study-wide background: A donor's plate count was three for CD4 naive and three for CD4 memory; CD8 naive had two and CD8 memory one.

This CDR3 has 16 residues. The V end was cut by 0 bases, the J end by 5 bases, with 16 bases between. Per germline, CDR1 SGHAT and CDR2 FQNNGV. Data came from immunoSEQ multiplex PCR; TCRdb stores just in-frame clones and leaves some out. The repertoire holds roughly 2 million clones, around 95% seen once, with more than 0.1% in the top ten. The chain recombines TRBV11-2 with TRBJ2-5, with D maybe TRBD1 (5 bases). The sample consisted of naive CD4+ T cells sorted from blood. Sample subset: CD45RA+ positively selected. The TCR originated in a man between 18 and 35 years old in good health. The CDR3 reads CASSLDRQGFGETQYF. Here the CDR3 DNA reads TGTGCCAGCAGCTTAGATAGGCAGGGCTTCGGGGAGACCCAGTACTTC. Looking up the rest from reference TRBV11-2 and TRBJ2-5 gives the full variable domain: EAGVAQSPRYKIIEKRQSVAFWCNPISGHATLYWYQQILGQGPKLLIQFQNNGVVDDSQLPKDRFSAERLKGVDSTLKIQPAKLEDSAVYLCASSLDRQGFGETQYFGPGTRLLVL.